This TCR beta chain was sequenced for a study of cytomegalovirus exposure and HLA in healthy donors. PCR used 60 Vbeta primers and 13 Jbeta primers. This table comes from immunoSEQ multiplex PCR, and its TCRdb copy is limited to in-frame clones, with some not included. Among roughly 73,000 clones listed, roughly 83% were seen once. Broader study findings: Accounts indicate the classifier identified cytomegalovirus status with strong specificity and sensitivity. Later analysis found that TCR beta chains associated with HLA were more clonally expanded than other, equally common chains. Researchers reported in a later analysis that a missense DCLRE1C variant was tied to TCR beta V- and J-gene trimming.

This CDR3 has 15 amino acids. Per germline, CDR1 SGHAT and CDR2 FQDESV (reference sequence). V dropped 5 bases and J dropped 3; count of bases not matched to a gene: 8. As concerns this clone: Its antigen is currently unknown.

Material: PBMCs. The receptor comes from a woman aged 50 to 60 in good health and CMV-seronegative. The chain joins TRBV11-1 to TRBJ1-2; 8 positions agree with TRBD1. In DNA form, the CDR3 reads TGTGCCAGCAGCCACACGGACAGGGTCGACTATGGCTACACCTTC. It translates to CASSHTDRVDYGYTF.